The 4 T cell receptor beta chains below all came from one sample that was sequenced in a study of breast tumors, draining lymph nodes, adjacent tissues. TCRdb called the multiplex PCR reads again in MiXCR, with one record for every CDR3 protein. The table lists roughly 130,000 distinct CDR3 sequences, roughly 21% of them singletons. The lymph nodes were axillary draining lymph nodes from breast cancer patients. Sequenced input: axillary lymph node tissue. These receptors were obtained from a female donor with breast cancer. Some clones in this sample may be carry-over from other donors' samples.

This clonotype has a count of ten or more. V usage is TRBV2 and J usage is TRBJ2-3, with D possibly matching TRBD1 (6 bases). Trimming took 7 bases from V and 6 from J, leaving 8 bases between them. Germline CDR1 SNHLY, CDR2 FYNNEI. The CDR3 runs to 11 residues. In DNA form, the CDR3 reads TGTGCCAGCAAGCAGGGGGATACGCAGTATTTT. Its protein product is CASKQGDTQYF.

The table lists this clonotype with a few counts. At one boundary the junction diverges from the germline segment, which might be a read error. The V call is TRBV2, the J call TRBJ1-5, with D uncertain. This CDR3 is built from 14 residues. Looked up from germline, CDR1 is SNHLY and CDR2 is FYNNEI. In DNA, the CDR3 is TGTGCCAGCGGTGAAGTTCGTAGCAATCAGCCCCAGCATTTT. Its translation is CASGEVRSNQPQHF.

Comments on this clonotype: A much larger clone lies a single base off, so this may be a read error. The V and J genes are TRBV4-1 and TRBJ2-1; 10 bases align to TRBD2. This CDR3 is 17 amino acids long. From germline, CDR1 is MGHRA and CDR2 YSYEKL. In nucleotides, the CDR3 is TGCGCCAGCAGCCAAGATATCGCACTAGCGGGAAACAATGAGCAGCTCTTC. Residues: CASSQDIALAGNNEQLF.

This clonotype was counted between two and nine times. The CDR3 DNA follows: TGTGCCAGCAGTTTTGAGAGTGCTCAGTACTTC. Translating gives CASSFESAQYF. The chain combines TRBV28 with TRBJ2-4; D gene uncertain. This CDR3 has 11 residues. Between the trimmed V and J ends, which lost 3 bases and 12 bases, there was a span of 9 bases. Germline V CDR1 and CDR2: MDHEN, SYDVKM.